This T cell receptor (beta chain) was profiled in a study of long-term antiretroviral therapy in people with HIV. Study as a whole: The earliest samples came from an era when ART typically awaited falling CD4 counts. Points from the study as a whole: Control repertoires displayed wider CDR3 length ranges than the HIV repertoires. Researchers lacked any data on ART adherence, viral resistance or therapy changes.

About this clone itself: Its antigen is unknown.

Assay version v3.0 of immunoSEQ was used, and it was run at survey level. Each sample aimed for about 35,000-50,000 sequenced T-cell genomes. This table comes from immunoSEQ multiplex PCR, and its TCRdb copy is limited to in-frame clones, with some not included. Of about 39,000 clones in the sample, less than 90% were seen once. The receptor's source is a woman aged 45-60 years with HIV. Here the sequenced sample was unsorted PBMCs, taken 1.2 years after starting antiretroviral therapy.

CDR3 amino acids: CASGGEPSRVNSPLHF. Here the CDR3 DNA reads TGTGCCAGCGGGGGGGAGCCCTCTCGTGTTAATTCACCCCTCCACTTT. The chain is built from TRBV9 and TRBJ1-6; a weak D match, TRBD1 (5 bases). Trimming cost V 7 bases and J 6 bases, with 20 bases left between them. CDR3 size: 16 residues. CDR1 and CDR2 from the germline V gene are SGDLS and YYNGEE. The full variable domain, with the rest looked up from reference TRBV9 and TRBJ1-6, is DSGVTQTPKHLITATGQRVTLRCSPRSGDLSVYWYQQSLDQGLQFLIQYYNGEERAKGNILERFSAQQFPDLHSELNLSSLELGDSALYFCASGGEPSRVNSPLHFGNGTRLTVT.